This note documents a single TCR beta chain sequence. Method: immunoSEQ multiplex PCR; TCRdb's copy keeps in-frame clones and lacks some. The sample consists of under 95,000 clones, 91% of them appearing once. The data were obtained in a study of technical replicates of blood from a handful of donors. V lost 5 bases to trimming and J lost 13 bases; unmatched junction nucleotides: 15. The germline CDR1 and CDR2 sequences are GTSNPN and SVGIG (reference sequence). The CDR3 is 15 amino acids. The clonotype comes from a human donor in good health. Some clones in this sample may be carry-over from other donors' samples. Sequencing input: T cells isolated from PBMCs. This chain joins TRBV30 and TRBJ2-1, with 12 bases lining up with TRBD2. The DNA for the CDR3 is TGTGCCTGGGCCCCCACTCGGCTAGCGGGGGGGCCCCAGTTCTTC. Amino acids: CAWAPTRLAGGPQFF.